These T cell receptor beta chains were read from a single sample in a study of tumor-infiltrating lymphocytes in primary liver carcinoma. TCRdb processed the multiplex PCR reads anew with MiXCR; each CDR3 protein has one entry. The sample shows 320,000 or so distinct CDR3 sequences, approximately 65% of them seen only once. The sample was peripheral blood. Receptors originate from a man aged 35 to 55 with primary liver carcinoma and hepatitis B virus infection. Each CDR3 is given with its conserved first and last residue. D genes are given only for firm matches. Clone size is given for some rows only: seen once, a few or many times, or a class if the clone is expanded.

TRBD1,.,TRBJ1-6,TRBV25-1,CASRDSHSPLHF,TGTGCAAGCAGGGACAGTCATTCACCCCTCCACTTT
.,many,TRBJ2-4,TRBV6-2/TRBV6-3,CASSYPGSNIQYF,TGTGCCAGCAGTTACCCCGGGTCCAACATTCAGTACTTC
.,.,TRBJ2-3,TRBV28,CASSKTVSTDTQYF,TGTGCCAGCAGTAAGACAGTTAGCACAGATACGCAGTATTTT
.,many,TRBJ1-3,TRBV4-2,CASSQDRPTVNSGNTIYF,TGTGCCAGCAGCCAAGACCGGCCGACCGTTAACTCTGGAAACACCATATATTTT
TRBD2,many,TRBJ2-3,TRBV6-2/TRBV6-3,CASSYEAGGKDTQYF,TGTGCCAGCAGTTACGAAGCGGGAGGGAAAGATACGCAGTATTTT
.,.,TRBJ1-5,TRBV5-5,CASSSTVLSIQPQHF,TGTGCCAGCAGCTCCACAGTGCTCAGCATTCAGCCCCAGCATTTT
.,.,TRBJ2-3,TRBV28,CASSPRLVVFTDTQYF,TGTGCCAGCAGTCCCCGACTAGTAGTGTTCACAGATACGCAGTATTTT
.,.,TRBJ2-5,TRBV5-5,CAGSLSVGGAETQYF,TGTGCCGGCAGCTTGTCGGTCGGGGGCGCGGAGACCCAGTACTTC
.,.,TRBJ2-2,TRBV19,CASCIGADTGELFF,TGTGCCAGTTGTATTGGGGCAGACACAGGGGAGCTGTTTTTT
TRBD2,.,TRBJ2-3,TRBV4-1,CASSQDGRGTSGRGDTQYF,TGCGCCAGCAGCCAAGATGGGAGAGGGACTAGCGGGCGCGGAGATACGCAGTATTTT
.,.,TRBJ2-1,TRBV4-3,CAGSQDPGLRDLFF,TGCGCCGGCAGTCAGGATCCGGGCCTCCGAGATCTTTTCTTC
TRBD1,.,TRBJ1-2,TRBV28,CASSWDRGSFSYSYTF,TGTGCCAGCAGTTGGGACAGGGGAAGTTTCAGCTACAGCTACACCTTC
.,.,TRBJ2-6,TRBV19,CASSIAGSGANVLTF,TGTGCCAGTAGTATTGCCGGGTCTGGGGCCAACGTCCTGACTTTC
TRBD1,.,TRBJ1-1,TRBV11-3,CASSHRGGTEAFF,TGTGCTAGCAGCCACAGGGGGGGTACTGAAGCTTTCTTT
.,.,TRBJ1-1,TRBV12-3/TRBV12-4,CASGAGENTEVFF,TGTGCCAGCGGAGCAGGGGAGAACACTGAAGTTTTCTTT
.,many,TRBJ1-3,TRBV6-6,CASSSGWAIYF,TGTGCCAGCAGCTCCGGGTGGGCCATATATTTT
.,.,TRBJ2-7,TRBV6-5,CANSPVGNYEQYF,TGTGCCAACAGTCCGGTGGGCAACTACGAGCAGTACTTC
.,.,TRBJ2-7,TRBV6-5,CDSSYSYLEPSYEQYF,TGTGACAGCAGTTACTCGTACCTCGAGCCCTCCTACGAGCAATACTTC
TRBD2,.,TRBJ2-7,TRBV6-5,CASSYHYPSGISSYEQHF,TGTGCCAGCAGTTACCACTACCCTAGCGGGATCAGCTCCTACGAGCAGCACTTC
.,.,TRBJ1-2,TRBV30,CAWSVWAGESYGYTF,TGTGCCTGGAGTGTCTGGGCAGGGGAGAGCTATGGCTACACCTTC
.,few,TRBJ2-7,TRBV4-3,CASSQERTTGGQYF,TGCGCCAGCAGCCAAGAAAGAACTACAGGAGGGCAGTACTTC
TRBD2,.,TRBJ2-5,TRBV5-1,CASSFGLARVTETQYF,TGCGCCAGCAGCTTTGGACTAGCGAGAGTCACAGAGACCCAGTACTTC
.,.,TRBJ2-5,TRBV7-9,CASSLAWDVKTHYF,TGTGCCAGCAGCTTAGCGTGGGATGTAAAGACTCACTACTTC
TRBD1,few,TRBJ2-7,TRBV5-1,CASSLGTGISYEQYF,TGCGCCAGCAGCTTGGGGACAGGGATATCCTACGAGCAGTACTTC
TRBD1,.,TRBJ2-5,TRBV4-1,CASSRDRGTGGETQYF,TGCGCCAGCAGCCGAGATAGGGGGACAGGGGGCGAGACCCAGTACTTC
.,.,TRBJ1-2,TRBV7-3,CASSLTAGEDYTF,TGTGCCAGCAGCCTAACGGCAGGGGAAGACTACACCTTC
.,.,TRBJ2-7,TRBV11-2,CASSLGGDYERYF,TGTGCCAGCAGCTTAGGGGGCGACTACGAGCGGTACTTC
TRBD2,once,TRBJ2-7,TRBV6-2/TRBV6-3,CASSYLTSLAGDSYYEQYF,TGTGCCAGCAGTTATCTCACATCTCTAGCGGGAGACTCCTACTACGAGCAGTACTTC
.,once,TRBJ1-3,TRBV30,CAWSVGPGTRAGNTIYF,TGTGCCTGGAGTGTAGGGCCCGGGACAAGGGCTGGAAACACCATATATTTT
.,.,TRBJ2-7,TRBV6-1,CANRSAGFEYEQYF,TGTGCCAACAGATCGGCAGGGTTTGAGTACGAGCAGTACTTC
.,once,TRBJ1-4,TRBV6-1,CASNQGSGPGEKLFF,TGTGCCAGCAACCAGGGGTCAGGGCCGGGTGAAAAACTGTTTTTT
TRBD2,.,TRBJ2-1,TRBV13,CASSLEQAGVSYNEQVF,TGTGCCAGCAGCCTGGAACAAGCGGGAGTCTCCTACAATGAGCAGGTCTTC
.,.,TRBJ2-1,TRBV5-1,CASSSAFSSYNGQFF,TGTGCCAGCAGCTCGGCCTTCAGCTCCTACAATGGGCAGTTCTTC
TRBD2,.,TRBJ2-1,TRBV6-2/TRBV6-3,CASAASGGVNEQLF,TGTGCCAGCGCGGCTAGCGGGGGGGTCAATGAGCAGCTCTTC
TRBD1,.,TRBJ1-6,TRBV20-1,CSASPGQYNSPLHF,TGCAGTGCTAGCCCGGGACAGTATAATTCACCCCTCCACTTT
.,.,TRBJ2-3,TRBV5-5,CASSLGSTYTQYF,TGTGCCAGCAGCTTAGGGAGCACATATACGCAGTATTTT
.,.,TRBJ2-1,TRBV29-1,CSVEVTSWKVEQFF,TGCAGCGTTGAAGTGACAAGCTGGAAGGTTGAGCAGTTCTTC
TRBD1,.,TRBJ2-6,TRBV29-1,CSVGRTGTPGANDLTF,TGCAGCGTGGGTAGGACAGGGACCCCTGGGGCCAACGACCTGACTTTC
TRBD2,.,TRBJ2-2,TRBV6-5,CASGRTSTGKLFF,TGTGCCAGCGGGCGGACTAGCACCGGGAAGCTGTTTTTT
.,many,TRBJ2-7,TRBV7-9,CASSLGSANYEQYF,TGTGCCAGCAGCTTAGGCAGCGCAAACTACGAGCAGTACTTC
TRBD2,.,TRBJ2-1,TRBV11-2,CASRQGLGYGDEKFF,TGTGCCAGCAGGCAGGGACTAGGGTATGGCGATGAGAAGTTCTTC
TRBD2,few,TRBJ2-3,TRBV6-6,CASSGGGFTDTQYF,TGTGCCAGCAGTGGGGGGGGGTTCACAGATACGCAGTATTTT
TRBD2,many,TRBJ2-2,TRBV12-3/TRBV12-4,CAIKAGGTGELFF,TGTGCCATCAAAGCGGGAGGCACCGGGGAGCTGTTTTTT
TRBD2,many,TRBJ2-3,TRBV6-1,CASSGFSLAGETDTQYF,TGTGCCAGCAGTGGGTTCTCGCTAGCGGGAGAAACAGATACGCAGTATTTT
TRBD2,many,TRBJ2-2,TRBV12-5,CASAKTSGAGELFF,TGTGCTAGTGCCAAAACTAGCGGCGCGGGGGAGCTGTTTTTT
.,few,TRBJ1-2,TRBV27,CVSRGKGAYGYTF,TGTGTCAGCAGGGGCAAAGGGGCCTATGGCTACACCTTC
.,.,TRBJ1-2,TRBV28,CASSRQWEGTKGYTF,TGTGCCAGCAGTCGTCAGTGGGAGGGGACGAAGGGCTACACCTTC
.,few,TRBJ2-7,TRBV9,CASSVDVSSAYEQYF,TGTGCCAGCAGCGTAGATGTTAGCTCAGCCTACGAGCAGTACTTC